The entry below describes one TCR beta chain. Its antigen is unidentified. CDR1 is MNHNS, CDR2 SASEGT, per germline. The CDR3 extends over 14 amino acids. V shed 7 bases and J shed 6 bases, with 19 bases lying between them. This entry belongs to a study of CD4+ T cells in melanoma. Overall study findings and caveats: A reported correlation linked neoantigen-specific CD4+ T cells to CD8+, macrophage and B cell function. In melanoma, neoantigen-specific CD4+ T cells reportedly differed in differentiation state.

The method was immunoSEQ multiplex PCR; TCRdb's version includes in-frame clones alone and lacks a portion of them. The table includes tens of thousands of clones, 78% detected once. The chain recombines TRBV6-1 with TRBJ2-7, with D perhaps given as TRBD1 or TRBD2 (5 bases each). The receptor's source is a human donor with melanoma. The CDR3 nucleotides read TGTGCCAGCACTGGGCAAAAGGGGACCACCGAGCAGTACTTC. It translates to CASTGQKGTTEQYF.